This T cell receptor beta chain is from a study of blood T cell repertoires in COVID-19. Study information: The origin of the acute and convalescent COVID-19 samples was the United States, Italy and Spain.

In the study's own analysis: Reference gene primer amplification yielded estimated nucleated cell counts. Profiling relied on immunoSEQ multiplex PCR, and the TCRdb table lists in-frame clones only, not all of them. The D gene and trimming were derived from the DNA, and the V and J assignments and clone size from that table. The sample lists roughly 39,000 clones, around 87% occurring once. The trim removed 4 bases at V and 6 bases at J, leaving 8 bases unmatched. CDR3 length: 16 amino acids. Germline V gives CDR1 SGHDT, CDR2 YYEEEE. The clonotype was recovered from a man aged 25-45 years with active or convalescent COVID-19. Sequenced input: peripheral blood. The chain is built from TRBV5-6 and TRBJ2-2, with 11 bases matching TRBD2. The CDR3 coding sequence is TGTGCCAGCAGCCTCCTAGCGGGGGGTAGACCCGGGGAGCTGTTTTTT. Translating gives CASSLLAGGRPGELFF.